This TCR beta chain stems from a study of blood T cell repertoires in COVID-19. Study overall: T cells, B-cell-depleted T cells, or PBMCs supplied cDNA or gDNA.

Original analysis: Estimation of nucleated cell counts was performed using reference gene primer amplification. TCRdb's copy holds only in-frame clones and misses some; the assay was immunoSEQ multiplex PCR. From that table come the V and J calls and clone size; the DNA was used to work out D and trimming. The table shows 55,000 to 80,000 clones, with approximately 86% occurring only once. V lost 2 bases, J lost 1 base, and 11 bases stayed unmatched. The germline V gene has CDR1 SGHRS and CDR2 YFSETQ. CDR3 length equals 17 residues. Input material: peripheral blood. The rearrangement uses TRBV5-1 and TRBJ1-1; 7 bases align to TRBD1. The clonotype was recovered from a man in his 70s with acute or convalescent COVID-19. The CDR3 region has the DNA TGCGCCAGCAGCTTTGGTAACCCGGGACAGAGGAACACTGAAGCTTTCTTT. As protein: CASSFGNPGQRNTEAFF. Supplemented by reference TRBV5-1 and TRBJ1-1, the full variable domain reads KAGVTQTPRYLIKTRGQQVTLSCSPISGHRSVSWYQQTPGQGLQFLFEYFSETQRNKGNFPGRFSGRQFSNSRSEMNVSTLELGDSALYLCASSFGNPGQRNTEAFFGQGTRLTVV.